Shown below are 10 T cell receptor beta chains from a single sample sequenced in a study of shared clonotypes between healthy human individuals. Clones were sequenced by immunoSEQ multiplex PCR, and TCRdb holds only the in-frame ones, with some missing. Altogether roughly 700,000 clones are present, roughly 70% being singletons, with the ten largest covering 1.5% to 2%. Sequencing was carried out using memory CD4+ T cells sorted from blood. Sample subset: CD45RA-negative fraction. These receptors all come from a woman younger than 45 in good health.

The rearrangement links TRBV7-7 to TRBJ2-2; the D is unclear. The CDR3 has 15 amino acids. Germline V gene lookup returns CDR1 SSHAT and CDR2 FNYEAQ (reference sequence). Deletions cut 2 bases from V and 0 bases from J, with 7 bases between. The CDR3 protein is CASSLQDANTGELFF. The DNA of the CDR3 is TGTGCCAGCAGCTTACAGGATGCGAACACCGGGGAGCTGTTTTTT.

As concerns this clone: Other DNA sequences in the sample encode the same CDR3. This chain connects TRBV27 to TRBJ2-7; 7 bases align to TRBD1. The CDR3 has 14 amino acids. The germline CDR1 and CDR2 sequences are MNHEY and SMNVEV (reference sequence). The ends lost 6 bases at V and 0 bases at J; junction bases unmatched: 5. The CDR3 is CASSRQGSSYEQYF. In nucleotides, the CDR3 is TGTGCCAGCAGCAGACAGGGATCCTCCTACGAGCAGTACTTC.

The chain couples TRBV7-9 to TRBJ1-2, with D maybe TRBD1 (5 bases). V shed 6 bases and J shed 3 bases, with 14 bases lying between them. The CDR3 extends over 14 amino acids. The germline V gene encodes CDR1 SEHNR and CDR2 FQNEAQ (reference sequence). The CDR3: CASRSSAGHYGYTF. CDR3 nucleotides: TGTGCCAGCAGATCCAGTGCAGGGCACTATGGCTACACCTTC.

This clone was seen a single time. The chain employs TRBV14 and TRBJ1-4, with D perhaps matching TRBD1 (6 bases). This CDR3 has 15 residues. Trimming cost V 3 bases and J 8 bases, with 16 bases left between them. The germline V gene has CDR1 SGHDN and CDR2 FVKESK. CDR3 coding DNA: TGTGCCAGCAGCCAGAGCCGAATGACAGGAGAAAAACTGTTTTTT. Translating it yields CASSQSRMTGEKLFF.

The chain employs TRBV6-6 and TRBJ1-5; no firm D call. Germline values: CDR1 MNHNY, CDR2 SVGAGI (reference sequence). The V gene lost 4 bases and the J gene lost 6 bases, with 13 bases spanning the gap. This CDR3 contains 14 residues. CDR3 nucleotides: TGTGCCAGCAGTTCCCAAACAGCGGCTCAGCCCCAGCATTTT. Amino acids: CASSSQTAAQPQHF.

The chain carries TRBV29-1 and TRBJ2-5; no definite D call. Germline V gene sequence: CDR1 SQVTM, CDR2 ANQGSEA. CDR3 length: 14 residues. Trimming took off 0 bases at V and 4 bases at J, with 12 bases between the two ends. CDR3 in DNA: TGCAGCGTTGAAGACGCCAAAACTGGAGAGACCCAGTACTTC. This translates into CSVEDAKTGETQYF. The complete variable domain, with remaining parts taken from reference TRBV29-1 and TRBJ2-5, reads SAVISQKPSRDICQRGTSLTIQCQVDSQVTMMFWYRQQPGQSLTLIATANQGSEATYESGFVIDKFPISRPNLTFSTLTVSNMSPEDSSIYLCSVEDAKTGETQYFGPGTRLLVL.

As to this clone: Other nucleotide sequences from this sample produce the same CDR3. This chain uses TRBV28 with TRBJ2-7; 9 nucleotides match TRBD1. With 5 bases clipped from V and 4 bases from J, the junction kept 3 bases outside the gene matches. Germline V lookup: CDR1 MDHEN, CDR2 SYDVKM. CDR3 length equals 13 residues. CDR3 sequence: CASSPGQGYEQYF. The CDR3 DNA follows: TGTGCCAGCAGTCCGGGACAGGGTTACGAGCAGTACTTC.

The gene calls are TRBV4-1 and TRBJ1-2, with D perhaps TRBD1 (6 bases). With 1 base removed from V and 10 bases from J, the gap between germline ends came to 19 bases. In germline, CDR1 is MGHRA, CDR2 YSYEKL. The length of the CDR3 is 15 residues. As DNA, the CDR3 is TGCGCCAGCAGCCAAGGTTCGCAAGGGGGATCTGTCTACACCTTC. Its protein is CASSQGSQGGSVYTF.

This clone was observed a handful of times. The chain joins TRBV7-9 to TRBJ1-2; D is unresolved. In germline, CDR1 is SEHNR, CDR2 FQNEAQ (reference sequence). The CDR3 loop spans 16 amino acids. V was clipped by 1 base and J by 3 bases, with 15 bases between them. CDR3 in amino acids: CASSLEPGDAYYGYTF. The CDR3 DNA follows: TGTGCCAGCAGCTTAGAGCCCGGCGACGCCTACTATGGCTACACCTTC.

This clone was observed a single time. V usage is TRBV5-1 and J usage is TRBJ2-3; TRBD2 matches 9 bases. Germline-derived CDR1 and CDR2 are SGHRS and YFSETQ. V shed 0 bases, J shed 2 bases, and the junction held 7 bases outside the gene matches. This CDR3 contains 17 residues. In nucleotides, the CDR3 is TGCGCCAGCAGCTTGGCCCCTAGCGGGACCGCCACAGATACGCAGTATTTT. Translated: CASSLAPSGTATDTQYF.